These 15 T cell receptor beta chains share one sample of origin, sequenced in a study of blood T cell repertoires in COVID-19. The assay was immunoSEQ multiplex PCR, and TCRdb's table has in-frame clones only and misses some. The top ten clones hold 3% to 3.5% of a sample with under 95,000 clones, roughly 84% of them seen once. The source material was peripheral blood. The receptor source for this set is an elderly woman with COVID-19, enrolled during active disease.

The V call is TRBV7-9, the J call TRBJ1-2; 11 bases fit TRBD1. This CDR3 is built from 15 residues. V was clipped by 5 bases and J by 1 base; unmatched bases: 3. Germline CDR1 is SEHNR and CDR2 is FQNEAQ (reference sequence). The CDR3, as DNA: TGTGCCAGCAGCCGGACAGGGGGCGATAACTATGGCTACACCTTC. Its protein product is CASSRTGGDNYGYTF.

V gene TRBV7-6 combines with J gene TRBJ2-2; 8 bases map to TRBD1. Germline V gene sequence: CDR1 SGHVS, CDR2 FNYEAQ. CDR3 length: 15 residues. Trimming took 1 base from V and 4 from J; bases not matched to a gene: 2. The CDR3 coding sequence is TGTGCCAGCAGCTTAGGGCAGGGGGCCACCGGGGAGCTGTTTTTT. Translation gives CASSLGQGATGELFF.

This chain connects TRBV4-1 to TRBJ2-1; TRBD2 agrees at 9 bases. Germline V lookup: CDR1 MGHRA, CDR2 YSYEKL. The CDR3 totals 17 residues. Germline trimming cut 0 bases from V and 0 bases from J; bases unmatched to any gene: 3. CDR3 sequence: CASSQEGGGASYNEQFF. The CDR3 coding sequence is TGCGCCAGCAGCCAAGAAGGCGGGGGGGCCTCCTACAATGAGCAGTTCTTC.

The rearrangement joins TRBV7-2 to TRBJ1-5; D call uncertain. Germline CDR1 and CDR2: SGHTA and FQGNSA. Trimming stripped 5 bases from V and 9 bases from J, with 14 bases between. The CDR3 runs 13 residues. CDR3: CASSVVAPGPQHF. The CDR3, as DNA: TGTGCCAGCAGCGTCGTGGCTCCGGGGCCCCAGCATTTT.

The chain recombines TRBV19 with TRBJ2-7; 7 nucleotides match TRBD2. This CDR3 is built from 14 residues. With 6 bases clipped from V and 6 bases from J, the junction kept 11 bases outside the gene matches. Germline CDR1 and CDR2: LNHDA and SQIVND (reference sequence). The CDR3 loop reads CASSEGRGRVEQYF. The CDR3 DNA follows: TGTGCCAGTAGCGAGGGGAGGGGACGCGTCGAGCAGTACTTC.

The chain links TRBV4-2 to TRBJ1-5; D unclear. Trimming pared 0 bases from V and 0 bases from J, leaving 9 bases between. The germline V gene encodes CDR1 LGHNA and CDR2 YNFKEQ. The CDR3 contains 16 residues. CDR3 loop: CASSQDEMNSNQPQHF. The CDR3 DNA sequence: TGTGCCAGCAGCCAAGACGAGATGAATAGCAATCAGCCCCAGCATTTT.

The chain links TRBV5-1 to TRBJ1-3; D is unclear. This CDR3 region has 14 residues. Trimming removed 5 bases at V and 1 base at J, with 10 bases between. CDR1 and CDR2 (germline): SGHRS, YFSETQ. The CDR3 nucleotides are TGCGCCAGCAGTTACGGGAATTCTGGAAACACCATATATTTT. Translating gives CASSYGNSGNTIYF.

This clone was seen a single time. The rearrangement uses TRBV30 and TRBJ1-6, with 8 bases lining up with TRBD1. In germline, CDR1 is GTSNPN, CDR2 SVGIG (reference sequence). V shed 3 bases, J shed 0 bases, and the junction held 4 bases outside the gene matches. The CDR3 covers 16 residues. The CDR3 nucleotides read TGTGCCTGGAGACACAGGGGGAGCTCCTATAATTCACCCCTCCACTTT. This gives the protein CAWRHRGSSYNSPLHF.

The V gene is TRBV19, the J gene TRBJ2-3; perhaps TRBD2 as D (5 bases). With 8 bases removed from V and 3 bases from J, the gap between germline ends came to 21 bases. Per the germline V gene, CDR1 is LNHDA and CDR2 is SQIVND (reference sequence). The CDR3 consists of 16 residues. DNA of the CDR3: TGTGCCAGTCACATGGGCCCAGCGGACGGGACAGATACGCAGTATTTT. Translating it yields CASHMGPADGTDTQYF.

This chain connects TRBV18 to TRBJ1-4, with 7 bases that match TRBD1. The germline gives CDR1 KGHSH, CDR2 LQKENI. The CDR3 runs to 15 residues. The trim removed 3 bases at V and 5 bases at J, leaving 6 bases unmatched. CDR3 in amino acids: CASSPPGQRNEKLFF. The CDR3 nucleotides read TGTGCCAGCTCACCCCCGGGACAGCGCAATGAAAAACTGTTTTTT. Filled out from reference TRBV18 and TRBJ1-4, the complete variable domain reads NAGVMQNPRHLVRRRGQEARLRCSPMKGHSHVYWYRQLPEEGLKFMVYLQKENIIDESGMPKERFSAEFPKEGPSILRIQQVVRGDSAAYFCASSPPGQRNEKLFFGSGTQLSVL.

This clone was observed once. The rearrangement joins TRBV18 to TRBJ2-3, with D perhaps TRBD2 (5 bases). Germline CDR1 and CDR2: KGHSH and LQKENI. The V end was cut by 1 base, the J end by 2 bases, with 10 bases between. The CDR3 has 15 residues. The CDR3 coding sequence is TGTGCCAGCTCACCACTAAGCGGAGACACAGATACGCAGTATTTT. It specifies CASSPLSGDTDTQYF. The full variable domain, its missing parts supplied by reference TRBV18 and TRBJ2-3, is NAGVMQNPRHLVRRRGQEARLRCSPMKGHSHVYWYRQLPEEGLKFMVYLQKENIIDESGMPKERFSAEFPKEGPSILRIQQVVRGDSAAYFCASSPLSGDTDTQYFGPGTRLTVL.

V gene TRBV5-1 combines with J gene TRBJ1-2; 8 bases match TRBD1. The J segment lost 8 bases and the V segment lost 3 bases, leaving 9 bases of the junction unmatched. From germline, CDR1 is SGHRS and CDR2 YFSETQ. This CDR3 has 14 amino acids. CDR3 residues: CASSSSQGARGYTF. CDR3 coding DNA: TGCGCCAGCAGCTCATCTCAGGGGGCGAGAGGCTACACCTTC.

The chain combines TRBV15 with TRBJ2-1; 10 bases are shared with TRBD1. J gave up 2 bases and V 2 bases, and 3 bases lay outside the gene matches. CDR1 is LNHNV and CDR2 is YYDKDF in the germline V gene (reference sequence). CDR3 size: 16 residues. CDR3 DNA: TGTGCCACCAGCAGACTTGGACAGGGGGCCTACAATGAGCAGTTCTTC. Protein sequence: CATSRLGQGAYNEQFF. Complete variable domain (other parts from reference TRBV15 and TRBJ2-1): DAMVIQNPRYQVTQFGKPVTLSCSQTLNHNVMYWYQQKSSQAPKLLFHYYDKDFNNEADTPDNFQSRRPNTSFCFLDIRSPGLGDTAMYLCATSRLGQGAYNEQFFGPGTRLTVL.

The rearrangement links TRBV9 to TRBJ2-5; 7 nucleotides align to TRBD2. The V segment lost 0 bases and the J segment 5 bases; nucleotides outside the gene matches: 10. CDR3 size: 16 residues. Germline lookup yields CDR1 SGDLS and CDR2 YYNGEE. DNA for the CDR3: TGTGCCAGCAGCGTAGAGGACGGGAGGCCCCGGGAGACCCAGTACTTC. Amino acids: CASSVEDGRPRETQYF.

V is TRBV6-4 and J is TRBJ2-3, with TRBD2 as a possible D gene (6 bases). Germline CDR1 reads MRHNA; CDR2 reads SNTAGT. The V gene lost 6 bases and the J gene lost 0 bases, with 13 bases spanning the gap. The CDR3 sequence is 15 residues long. The CDR3 loop is CASSPMGGSTDTQYF. Here the CDR3 DNA reads TGTGCCAGCAGCCCTATGGGGGGAAGCACAGATACGCAGTATTTT.